This T cell receptor beta chain was identified in a study of Graves' ophthalmopathy and Graves' hyperthyroidism. General study findings and limits: It was with roughly 71% sensitivity and around 72% specificity that the model predicted ophthalmopathy progression.

Scientists amplified the TCR beta CDR3 regions from RNA transcripts. The workflow started with a first-round RT-PCR run with HTBI primers and then moved on to a second-round multiplex PCR. TCRdb independently ran MiXCR on the multiplex PCR reads; one entry per CDR3 protein. Of 340,000 or so distinct CDR3 sequences listed, 17% are singletons. Additional autoimmune diseases, uncontrolled infections, pregnancy or lactation disqualified patients. This clonotype was observed at least ten times. Its target is unknown. With 1 base removed from V and 3 bases from J, the gap between germline ends came to 16 bases. Germline values: CDR1 SGHAT, CDR2 FQNNGV. This CDR3 has 16 amino acids.

The receptor was isolated from an adult man with Graves' ophthalmopathy. Input material: peripheral blood. The rearrangement joins TRBV11-2 to TRBJ2-7; either TRBD1 or TRBD2 may supply D (6 bases each). DNA for the CDR3: TGTGCCAGCAGCTTAGTAGGTGGGGGGCCCAACTACGAGCAGTACTTC. Encoded protein: CASSLVGGGPNYEQYF.